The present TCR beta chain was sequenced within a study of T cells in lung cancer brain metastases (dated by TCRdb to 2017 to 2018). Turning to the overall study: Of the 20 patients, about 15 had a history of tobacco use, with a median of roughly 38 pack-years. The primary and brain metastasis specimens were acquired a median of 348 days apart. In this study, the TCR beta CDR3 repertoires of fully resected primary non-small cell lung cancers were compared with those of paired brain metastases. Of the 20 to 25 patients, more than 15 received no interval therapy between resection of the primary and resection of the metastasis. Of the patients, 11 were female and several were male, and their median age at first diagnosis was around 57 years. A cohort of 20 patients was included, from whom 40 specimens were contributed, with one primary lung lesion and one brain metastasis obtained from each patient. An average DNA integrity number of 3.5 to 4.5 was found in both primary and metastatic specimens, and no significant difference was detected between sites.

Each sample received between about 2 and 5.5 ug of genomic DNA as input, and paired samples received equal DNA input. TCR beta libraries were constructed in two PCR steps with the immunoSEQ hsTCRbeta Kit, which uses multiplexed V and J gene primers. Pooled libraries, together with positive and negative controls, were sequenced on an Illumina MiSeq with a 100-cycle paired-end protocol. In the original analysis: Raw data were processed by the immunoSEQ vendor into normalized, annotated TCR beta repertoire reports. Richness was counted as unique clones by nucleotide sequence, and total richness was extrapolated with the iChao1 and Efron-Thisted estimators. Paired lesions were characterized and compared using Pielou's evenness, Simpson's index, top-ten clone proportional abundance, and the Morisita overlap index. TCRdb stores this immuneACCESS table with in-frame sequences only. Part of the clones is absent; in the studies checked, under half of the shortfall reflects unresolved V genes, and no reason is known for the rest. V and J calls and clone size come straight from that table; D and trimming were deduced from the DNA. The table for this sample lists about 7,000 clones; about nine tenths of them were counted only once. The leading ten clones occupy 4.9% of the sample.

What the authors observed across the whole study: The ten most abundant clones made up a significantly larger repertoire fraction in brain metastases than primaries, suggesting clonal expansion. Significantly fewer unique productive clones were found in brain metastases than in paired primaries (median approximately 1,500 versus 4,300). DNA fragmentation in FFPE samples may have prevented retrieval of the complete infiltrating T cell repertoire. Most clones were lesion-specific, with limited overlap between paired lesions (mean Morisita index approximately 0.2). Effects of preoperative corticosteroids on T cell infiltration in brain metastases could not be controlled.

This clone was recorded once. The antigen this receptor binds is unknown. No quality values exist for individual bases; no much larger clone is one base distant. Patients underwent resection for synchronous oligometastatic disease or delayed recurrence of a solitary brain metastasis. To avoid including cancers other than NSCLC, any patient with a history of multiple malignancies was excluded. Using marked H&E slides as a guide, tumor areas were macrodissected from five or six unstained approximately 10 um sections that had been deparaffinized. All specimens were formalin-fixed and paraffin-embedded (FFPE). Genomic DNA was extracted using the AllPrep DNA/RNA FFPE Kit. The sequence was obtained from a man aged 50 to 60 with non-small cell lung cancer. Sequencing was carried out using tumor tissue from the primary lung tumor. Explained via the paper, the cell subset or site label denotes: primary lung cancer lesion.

The CDR3 amino acid sequence is: CASSLGGQGSTQYF. Read as DNA, the sequence is TGTGCCAGCAGCTTAGGGGGACAGGGCAGCACGCAGTATTTT. This receptor chain uses TRBV7-9 and TRBJ2-3, and 9 bases in between align with TRBD1. Compared with germline, V lacks 1 base and J lacks 9 bases; bases without a gene match: 5. The cysteine opens and the phenylalanine closes a CDR3 of 14 amino acids. Only the CDR3 portion is preserved as DNA: 42 bases, with reading frame beginning at the first base. Looking up the germline V gene (reference sequence) yields CDR1 SEHNR and CDR2 FQNEAQ.